One sample yielded the 30 T cell receptor beta chains listed below, sequenced in a study of identical twins. MiXCR was run by TCRdb on the 5' RACE reads, yielding one entry per CDR3 protein. The top ten hold about 2.7% of the sample, which has about 470,000 distinct CDR3 sequences, 20% to 25% seen once. These data also formed part of another study, on T cells expressing NK-cell markers.

Specimen: CD4+ T cells sorted from blood. Receptor source: a woman aged 18-29 years in good health.

This clonotype came up a few times. V and J are TRBV15 and TRBJ2-3, with unresolved D. This CDR3 spans 15 amino acids. Germline V lookup: CDR1 LNHNV, CDR2 YYDKDF (reference sequence). Trimming shortened V by 0 bases and J by 0 bases, and 7 bases separated the two germline ends. DNA of the CDR3: TGTGCCACCAGCAGAGATATAGGAAGCACAGATACGCAGTATTTT. Translating gives CATSRDIGSTDTQYF.

The V call is TRBV6-1, the J call TRBJ2-4; 16 bases match TRBD2. The V gene's germline CDR1 is MNHNS and CDR2 SASEGT. This CDR3 is built from 16 residues. Unmatched junction bases numbered 5, after V lost 7 bases and J lost 5 bases. CDR3 in amino acids: CASTKGTSGRENIQYF. For the CDR3, the DNA is TGTGCCAGCACAAAAGGGACTAGCGGGAGGGAAAACATTCAGTACTTC.

This rearrangement joins TRBV6-5 to TRBJ2-3, with D tentatively TRBD1 (5 bases). Germline V gene sequence: CDR1 MNHEY, CDR2 SVGAGI. Trimming took off 2 bases at V and 0 bases at J, with 6 bases between the two ends. There are 14 residues in the CDR3. The DNA for the CDR3 is TGTGCCAGCAGTTACGACAGAAGCACAGATACGCAGTATTTT. It encodes CASSYDRSTDTQYF.

The rearrangement joins TRBV20-1 to TRBJ2-5; no clear D. Germline V lookup: CDR1 DFQATT, CDR2 SNEGSKA (reference sequence). Trimming took off 5 bases at V and 5 bases at J, with 12 bases between the two ends. The CDR3 runs 12 residues. The CDR3 sequence is CSAAVMRETQYF. CDR3 DNA: TGCAGTGCTGCCGTCATGAGGGAGACCCAGTACTTC.

In this sample, this clonotype turned up a few times. V usage is TRBV5-1 and J usage is TRBJ2-5, with 8 positions matching TRBD1. V lost 4 bases, J lost 5 bases, and 13 bases stayed unmatched. CDR3 size: 16 residues. CDR1 and CDR2 from the germline V gene are SGHRS and YFSETQ. The CDR3 bases are TGCGCCAGCAGCGCGTTCGGGACAGGCCTCACGGAGACCCAGTACTTC. Its protein is CASSAFGTGLTETQYF.

The chain combines TRBV12-3 or TRBV12-4 with TRBJ2-1; D is ambiguous. V dropped 2 bases and J dropped 5 bases, with 13 bases sitting between them. CDR3 length: 15 residues. CDR3 in DNA: TGTGCCAGCAGTTTACAGGCAGGACCACACAATGAGCAGTTCTTC. Its translation is CASSLQAGPHNEQFF.

This clonotype was observed a handful of times. The chain couples TRBV28 to TRBJ1-1; 8 bases fit TRBD1. The trim removed 8 bases at V and 1 base at J, leaving 6 bases unmatched. CDR3 length: 14 residues. CDR1 is MDHEN and CDR2 is SYDVKM in the germline V gene. The CDR3 DNA follows: TGTGCCAGCGGCCCAGGGGGCGCGAACACTGAAGCTTTCTTT. This encodes CASGPGGANTEAFF.

This clonotype was counted between two and nine times. This chain joins TRBV3-1 and TRBJ1-3; D might be TRBD1 (5 bases). The CDR3 consists of 16 residues. Germline assignment: CDR1 LGHDT and CDR2 YNNKEL (reference sequence). With 3 bases removed from V and 0 bases from J, the gap between germline ends came to 12 bases. The CDR3 DNA reads as TGTGCCAGCAGCCACCGGGGACTGCCCTCTGGAAACACCATATATTTT. This encodes CASSHRGLPSGNTIYF.

In this sample, this clonotype turned up a few times. The chain employs TRBV10-1 and TRBJ2-1, with 8 positions matching TRBD1. From germline, CDR1 is WNHNN and CDR2 SYGVQD (reference sequence). The CDR3 consists of 13 residues. The ends lost 6 bases at V and 5 bases at J; junction bases unmatched: 3. The CDR3 nucleotides are TGCGCCAGCAGGGGACAGGAAAACAATGAGCAGTTCTTC. Encoded protein: CASRGQENNEQFF.

The chain couples TRBV18 to TRBJ2-5; 9 bases are a match to TRBD1. Germline CDR1 is KGHSH and CDR2 is LQKENI. J lost 5 bases, V lost 4 bases, and 11 bases had no gene match. CDR3 size: 16 residues. This chain's CDR3 is CASSLQTGTGRETQYF. The CDR3 DNA follows: TGTGCCAGCTCACTACAAACTGGGACAGGGAGGGAGACCCAGTACTTC.

This clonotype was recorded a few times. The chain has TRBV5-1 and TRBJ2-2; 7 bases align to TRBD2. CDR1 SGHRS and CDR2 YFSETQ come from the germline V gene. This CDR3 contains 17 residues. V lost 5 bases to trimming and J lost 1 base; unmatched junction nucleotides: 11. CDR3 in amino acids: CASRAGRGTGNTGELFF. The CDR3 region has the DNA TGCGCCAGCAGAGCAGGGAGGGGAACCGGGAACACCGGGGAGCTGTTTTTT. Filled out from reference TRBV5-1 and TRBJ2-2, the complete variable domain reads KAGVTQTPRYLIKTRGQQVTLSCSPISGHRSVSWYQQTPGQGLQFLFEYFSETQRNKGNFPGRFSGRQFSNSRSEMNVSTLELGDSALYLCASRAGRGTGNTGELFFGEGSRLTVL.

This chain links TRBV5-5 with TRBJ2-3; D remains unclear. Germline V CDR1 and CDR2: SGHKS, YYEKEE (reference sequence). Trimming stripped 2 bases from V and 2 bases from J, with 9 bases between. The CDR3 totals 14 residues. In DNA form, the CDR3 reads TGTGCCAGCAGCTTTTTGGCGCACACAGATACGCAGTATTTT. Translating it yields CASSFLAHTDTQYF.

This clonotype occurred many times. The gene calls are TRBV29-1 and TRBJ2-5; D perhaps matches TRBD2 (6 bases). This CDR3 is 12 amino acids long. Germline values: CDR1 SQVTM, CDR2 ANQGSEA. Trimming shortened V by 4 bases and J by 5 bases, and 11 bases separated the two germline ends. The CDR3 spells CSVGIGGETQYF. DNA of the CDR3: TGCAGCGTTGGGATCGGAGGGGAGACCCAGTACTTC.

V is TRBV3-1 and J is TRBJ2-3; no clear D. The length of the CDR3 is 12 residues. Germline CDR1 and CDR2: LGHDT and YNNKEL (reference sequence). Trimming removed 5 bases from V and 4 bases from J, with 7 bases in between. The CDR3 is CASSYAADTQYF. CDR3 coding DNA: TGTGCCAGCAGCTACGCCGCAGATACGCAGTATTTT.

This clonotype has only a few counts. This chain joins TRBV11-2 and TRBJ1-5; D gene ambiguous. Germline lookup yields CDR1 SGHAT and CDR2 FQNNGV. CDR3 length equals 13 residues. With 5 bases removed from V and 9 bases from J, the gap between germline ends came to 14 bases. The CDR3 loop is CASSPIVKGPQHF. DNA of the CDR3: TGTGCCAGCAGCCCGATCGTAAAGGGGCCCCAGCATTTT.

This clonotype has just a few counts. The V gene is TRBV7-9, the J gene TRBJ1-1; no clear D. V lost 2 bases, J lost 7 bases, and 11 bases lay in between. The CDR3 is 13 residues long. Germline CDR1 and CDR2: SEHNR and FQNEAQ (reference sequence). The CDR3 coding sequence is TGTGCCAGCAGCTTACAACCGACCCTTGAAGCTTTCTTT. It codes for CASSLQPTLEAFF.

The chain combines TRBV6-2 or TRBV6-3 with TRBJ2-7; no definite D call. Trimming stripped 6 bases from V and 3 bases from J, with 21 bases between. The CDR3 has 16 residues. Looked up from germline, CDR1 is MNHEY and CDR2 is SVGEGT. CDR3 sequence (DNA): TGTGCCAGCAGACCGGACCTTTCCGTTCTCCTCTACGAGCAGTACTTC. Its protein product is CASRPDLSVLLYEQYF.

In this sample, this clonotype turned up a few times. The chain recombines TRBV12-3 or TRBV12-4 with TRBJ2-5, with unresolved D. Trimming took 4 bases from V and 5 from J, leaving 11 bases between them. CDR3 length: 13 residues. The CDR3 sequence is CASSSEIGETQYF. Here the CDR3 DNA reads TGTGCCAGCAGTTCTGAAATCGGGGAGACCCAGTACTTC.

In its sample, this clonotype was seen a few times. The chain uses TRBV5-1 and TRBJ2-3; D may be TRBD1 (6 bases). V gave up 0 bases and J gave up 7 bases, with 24 bases separating them. This CDR3 contains 18 residues. CDR1 and CDR2 from the germline V gene are SGHRS and YFSETQ. CDR3 protein: CASSLAGYGGAGSNTQYF. CDR3 bases: TGCGCCAGCAGCTTGGCCGGATATGGGGGCGCGGGTTCGAATACGCAGTATTTT. The full variable domain, completed using reference TRBV5-1 and TRBJ2-3, is KAGVTQTPRYLIKTRGQQVTLSCSPISGHRSVSWYQQTPGQGLQFLFEYFSETQRNKGNFPGRFSGRQFSNSRSEMNVSTLELGDSALYLCASSLAGYGGAGSNTQYFGPGTRLTVL.

This clonotype was seen a few times. The gene calls are TRBV20-1 and TRBJ2-7, with TRBD1 matching over 8 bases. The germline V gene has CDR1 DFQATT and CDR2 SNEGSKA (reference sequence). The J segment lost 1 base and the V segment lost 3 bases, leaving 8 bases of the junction unmatched. The CDR3 runs to 15 residues. CDR3 coding DNA: TGCAGTGCTAGGTCTGGGCAGGGGGCATCCTACGAGCAGTACTTC. This encodes CSARSGQGASYEQYF.

This clonotype was observed a few times. The genes are TRBV5-1 and TRBJ2-1, with D perhaps TRBD1 or TRBD2 (5 bases each). This CDR3 spans 13 amino acids. Trimming removed 0 bases from V and 9 bases from J, with 10 bases in between. Germline V lookup: CDR1 SGHRS, CDR2 YFSETQ. CDR3 sequence: CASSLGGPAEQFF. The CDR3 DNA reads as TGCGCCAGCAGCTTGGGGGGACCTGCTGAGCAGTTCTTC.

The chain carries TRBV6-1 and TRBJ2-1; 11 nucleotides agree with TRBD2. Trimming took 6 bases from V and 7 from J; bases not matched to a gene: 8. The CDR3 is made up of 15 amino acids. The germline V gene encodes CDR1 MNHNS and CDR2 SASEGT. CDR3 sequence: CASSLLAGDVNEQFF. CDR3 sequence (DNA): TGTGCCAGCAGCCTACTAGCGGGAGACGTTAATGAGCAGTTCTTC.

This clonotype was seen repeatedly, ten times or more. The gene calls are TRBV5-1 and TRBJ2-1; D not certain. Germline CDR1 SGHRS, CDR2 YFSETQ. The CDR3 sequence is 14 residues long. V lost 0 bases, J lost 5 bases, and 9 bases lay in between. CDR3 nucleotides: TGCGCCAGCAGCTTGGTTTCGGACCACAATGAGCAGTTCTTC. Its protein is CASSLVSDHNEQFF.

This chain connects TRBV12-3 or TRBV12-4 to TRBJ2-2; D gene ambiguous. V was cut by 6 bases and J by 7 bases, with 9 bases left in between. The CDR3 is made up of 12 amino acids. CDR3 sequence: CASSLPIGELFF. CDR3 DNA sequence: TGTGCCAGCAGCCTCCCCATCGGGGAGCTGTTTTTT.

This clonotype has more than one count but fewer than ten. The CDR3 DNA reads TGCAGTGCTAGTAAGGGGCCCGGGGCCAACGTCCTGACTTTC. Protein sequence: CSASKGPGANVLTF. The chain employs TRBV20-1 and TRBJ2-6; D is possibly TRBD1 (5 bases). This CDR3 has 14 residues. Between the trimmed V and J ends, which lost 3 bases and 4 bases, there was a span of 10 bases. The V gene's germline CDR1 is DFQATT and CDR2 SNEGSKA (reference sequence).

The V gene is TRBV19, the J gene TRBJ1-1; TRBD1 agrees at 8 bases. CDR3 length: 13 residues. In germline, CDR1 is LNHDA, CDR2 SQIVND (reference sequence). V was clipped by 10 bases and J by 3 bases; unmatched bases: 7. The CDR3 here is CATKTGAYTEAFF. DNA of the CDR3: TGTGCCACCAAGACAGGGGCGTACACTGAAGCTTTCTTT. Supplemented by reference TRBV19 and TRBJ1-1, the full variable domain reads DGGITQSPKYLFRKEGQNVTLSCEQNLNHDAMYWYRQDPGQGLRLIYYSQIVNDFQKGDIAEGYSVSREKKESFPLTVTSAQKNPTAFYLCATKTGAYTEAFFGQGTRLTVV.

The rearrangement uses TRBV6-2 or TRBV6-3 and TRBJ2-5; tentative D call: TRBD1 (5 bases). Germline lookup yields CDR1 MNHEY and CDR2 SVGEGT. Trimming took 7 bases from V and 3 from J, leaving 21 bases between them. This CDR3 is 16 amino acids long. CDR3 DNA sequence: TGTGCCAGCATATCGGACGGCCGGACAATCAAAGAGACCCAGTACTTC. Encoded protein: CASISDGRTIKETQYF.

This clonotype was observed a few times. V usage is TRBV5-1 and J usage is TRBJ2-5, with 11 bases identical to TRBD2. The ends lost 7 bases at V and 3 bases at J; junction bases unmatched: 14. Per the germline V gene, CDR1 is SGHRS and CDR2 is YFSETQ. This CDR3 is 17 amino acids long. CDR3 coding DNA: TGCGCCAGCTCCCCCCCCAGACTAGCGGGATCGAAAGAGACCCAGTACTTC. Amino acid sequence: CASSPPRLAGSKETQYF.

This clonotype has a handful of counts. The chain joins TRBV20-1 to TRBJ2-7, with a tentative D call TRBD2 (6 bases). The CDR3 is made up of 13 amino acids. Germline loops: CDR1 DFQATT, CDR2 SNEGSKA (reference sequence). V gave up 5 bases and J gave up 4 bases, with 15 bases separating them. In DNA, the CDR3 is TGCAGTGCTTCGGGACTCCTGATTTACGAGCAGTACTTC. It translates to CSASGLLIYEQYF.

The gene calls are TRBV20-1 and TRBJ2-7; D is uncertain. The CDR3 runs 14 residues. Trimming removed 0 bases from V and 0 bases from J, with 9 bases in between. Germline V gene sequence: CDR1 DFQATT, CDR2 SNEGSKA (reference sequence). The CDR3 DNA reads as TGCAGTGCTAGAGACCAGGACCTCTCCTACGAGCAGTACTTC. This translates into CSARDQDLSYEQYF.